The entry below describes one T cell receptor beta chain. Antigen unknown. The entry originates in a study of cytomegalovirus exposure and HLA in healthy donors. Likely unrecorded immune exposures existed in these nominally healthy donors. 13 Jbeta primers and 60 Vbeta primers were used for the PCR. Using immunoSEQ multiplex PCR, the repertoire was profiled, and TCRdb retains in-frame clones only, with some absent. The sample lists tens of thousands of clones; around 67% were seen once. Whole-study results and caveats: Specificity of a few CMV-associated chains for CMV antigens was verified in vitro. Overall, approximately 180 TCR beta chains were annotated as cytomegalovirus-associated.

Sequencing was performed on PBMCs. The sequence was collected from a human donor in good health.

The DNA for the CDR3 is TGTGCCAGCAGTTACACAGGACAGGAATTTAACTATGGCTACACCTTC. This codes for CASSYTGQEFNYGYTF. The V and J genes are TRBV6-5 and TRBJ1-2, with 7 positions matching TRBD1. Per the germline V gene, CDR1 is MNHEY and CDR2 is SVGAGI. The CDR3 length is 16 residues. The ends lost 2 bases at V and 1 base at J; junction bases unmatched: 7.